A single sample is the source of the 31 T cell receptor beta chains below, sequenced in a study of tissue T cells after allogeneic stem cell transplantation (dated by TCRdb to between 2021 and 2024). Preparation of the library involved the immunoSEQ multiplex PCR assay. Held by TCRdb, this immuneACCESS table contains in-frame sequences only and omits some clones. Under half of the omission traces to an unresolved V gene where checked; the cause of the rest is unknown. For this sample there are about 5,700 clones; about 48% appear just once. Around 15% of the sample belongs to the ten largest clones. This sample's time point label indicates: mouse harvest day 14 after allogeneic transplant. Mouse grafts consisting of 10^7 T-cell-depleted bone marrow cells combined with 10^6 splenic CD5+ T cells were administered by tail vein injection. Sequencing input: gut tissue. These receptors originate from a female BALB/c mouse given C57BL/6 T cells with graft-versus-host disease after an allogeneic hematopoietic cell transplant.

In its sample, this clone was seen a few times. Gene labels here are mouse ones. The CDR3 is CASRRDSQAPLF. The DNA read from the CDR3 is TGTGCAAGCAGAAGGGACAGCCAGGCTCCGCTT. The chain couples TRBV16 to TRBJ1-5; 7 nucleotides align to TRBD1. With the read ending 1 residue before the CDR3 end, the germline J gene is used to fill in that end. The CDR3 totals 12 residues. In germline, CDR1 is SGHSA, CDR2 FRNQAP. J lost 6 bases, V lost 6 bases, and 2 bases had no gene match.

Comments on this clone: Gene and germline names: mouse. The sequence runs out 1 residue before the end of the CDR3; the remainder is reconstructed from the germline J gene. V usage is TRBV2 and J usage is TRBJ1-1; the D gene is possibly TRBD1 (5 bases). Germline V gene sequence: CDR1 LGHNA, CDR2 YSYQKL. V lost 0 bases to trimming and J lost 3 bases, with 5 bases between them. The CDR3 extends over 13 amino acids. CDR3 sequence: CASSQDRDTEVFF. The CDR3 DNA, read in part, is TGTGCCAGCAGCCAAGACAGGGACACAGAAGTCTTC.

This clone appeared a single time. The genes are named according to mouse. CDR3 bases read: TGTGCCTGGAGTTTGGGGACAGGGAGGAATGCTGAGCAGTTC. As protein: CAWSLGTGRNAEQF. The full CDR3 protein is CAWSLGTGRNAEQFF. The chain is built from TRBV31 and TRBJ2-1; TRBD1 aligns across 9 bases. The CDR3 extends 1 residue past the end of the read, so its final part is completed from the germline J gene. The length of the CDR3 is 15 residues. J lost 5 bases, V lost 2 bases, and 7 bases had no gene match. Per the germline V gene, CDR1 is GKSSPN and CDR2 is SITVG.

About this clone itself: Genes and germline are mouse. The CDR3 extends 1 residue past the end of the read, so its final part is completed from the germline J gene. J is TRBJ2-2 and V is TRBV3; TRBD1 might be the D (6 bases). This CDR3 is 14 amino acids long. Trimming shortened V by 3 bases and J by 2 bases, and 7 bases separated the two germline ends. Germline CDR1 is SNHLY and CDR2 is FYNGKV (reference sequence). CDR3 DNA (partial): TGTGCCAGCAGCTTGAGGGGGAACACCGGGCAGCTCTAC. This translates into CASSLRGNTGQLY. The whole CDR3 protein is CASSLRGNTGQLYF.

As concerns this clone: Gene names are mouse gene names. The CDR3 end is not reached by the read, which stops 1 residue before it; the germline J gene fills it in. The V call is TRBV20, the J call TRBJ2-5; D is unresolved. This CDR3 is built from 12 residues. Germline V CDR1 and CDR2: GFQATS, STVNSAI. The germline V and J ends were trimmed by 1 base and 3 bases, with 5 bases remaining between them. CDR3: CGARGQQDTQYF. The DNA read from the CDR3 is TGTGGTGCTAGGGGGCAACAAGACACCCAGTAC.

In the case of this clone: Germline and genes: mouse. The read terminates 1 residue ahead of where the CDR3 ends, so the germline J gene completes it. The V and J genes are TRBV3 and TRBJ2-7, with 7 bases identical to TRBD1. Germline loops: CDR1 SNHLY, CDR2 FYNGKV (reference sequence). CDR3 size: 13 residues. V shed 4 bases, J shed 2 bases, and the junction held 2 bases outside the gene matches. CDR3 DNA (partial): TGTGCCAGCAGCTCGGGACAGACCTATGAACAGTAC. Its protein product is CASSSGQTYEQY. The full CDR3 sequence reads CASSSGQTYEQYF.

By share, this clone ranks as large. These gene names are mouse names. The read ends 1 residue before the CDR3 terminus; that terminus is restored from the germline J gene. This chain connects TRBV13-2 to TRBJ2-4; no reliable D call. V dropped 3 bases and J dropped 2 bases, with 1 base sitting between them. CDR3 length equals 11 residues. Germline V lookup: CDR1 NNHNN, CDR2 SYGAGS (reference sequence). CDR3 protein: CASGVQNTLYF. The sequenced part of the CDR3 DNA is TGTGCCAGCGGTGTTCAAAACACCTTGTAC.

Regarding this clone: Any gene name here is a mouse gene name. The read is 1 residue too short to cover the CDR3 end, so that end is filled in from the germline J gene. The chain combines TRBV26 with TRBJ2-5, with 11 bases aligning to TRBD1. Trimming at V came to 2 bases and at J to 10 bases, leaving 2 bases not matched to a gene. The germline V gene encodes CDR1 KGHPV and CDR2 FQNQEV (reference sequence). This CDR3 comprises 13 residues. The DNA read from the CDR3 is TGTGCCAGCAGTCTGAGGACAGGGGGCGCCCAGTAC. The encoded protein is CASSLRTGGAQY. The full CDR3 sequence reads CASSLRTGGAQYF.

In regard to this clone: Gene names follow the mouse nomenclature. Read data end 1 residue before the CDR3 end; the end is taken from the germline J gene. V usage is TRBV23 and J usage is TRBJ1-1; the D call of TRBD1 is as the table states it, not checked on the DNA. This CDR3 region has 12 residues. CDR1 and CDR2 (germline): KGHTA, FQNQQP. The CDR3 spells CSSSRDRGEVFF. The sequenced CDR3 bases are TGCTCCAGCAGTCGGGACAGGGGCGAAGTCTTC. Complete variable domain (other parts from reference TRBV23 and TRBJ1-1): DAAVTQKPRYLIKMKGQEAEMKCIPEKGHTAVFWYQQKQSKELKFLIYFQNQQPLDQIDMVKERFSAVCPSSSLCSLGIRTCEAEDSALYLCSSSRDRGEVFFGKGTRLTVV.

Turning to this clone: Mouse germline and gene names are used. The CDR3 goes on 1 residue after the read ends, and that part is filled in from the germline J gene. The chain joins TRBV12-2 to TRBJ2-3; the match to TRBD1 covers 7 bases. Trimming removed 6 bases from V and 0 bases from J; junction bases left unmatched: 2. Per the germline V gene, CDR1 is SGHLS and CDR2 is HYDKME. The CDR3 totals 13 residues. The CDR3 loop reads CASNRGSAETLYF. Incomplete CDR3 DNA: TGTGCCAGCAACAGGGGTAGTGCAGAAACGCTGTAT. The variable domain in full, with the rest retrieved from reference TRBV12-2 and TRBJ2-3, is NSGVVQSPRYIIKGKGERSILKCIPISGHLSVAWYQQTQGQELKFFIQHYDKMERDKGNLPSRFSVQQFDDYHSEMNMSALELEDSAVYFCASNRGSAETLYFGSGTRLTVL.

A few counts support this clone. Gene and germline names: mouse. Read data end 1 residue before the CDR3 end; the end is taken from the germline J gene. The J gene is TRBJ2-5, the V gene TRBV16; 7 bases line up with TRBD2. V dropped 5 bases and J dropped 6; count of bases not matched to a gene: 5. The CDR3 is 13 residues long. Germline CDR1 and CDR2: SGHSA and FRNQAP. CDR3 loop: CASSKPGLDTQYF. Incomplete CDR3 DNA: TGTGCAAGCAGCAAACCGGGACTGGACACCCAGTAC.

On this clone itself: Germline and genes: mouse. The observed sequence ends 1 residue before the CDR3 terminus, with the missing tail filled in from the germline J gene. The chain has TRBV3 and TRBJ1-2; 9 bases map to TRBD1. The germline V gene encodes CDR1 SNHLY and CDR2 FYNGKV (reference sequence). Trimming removed 5 bases from V and 1 base from J; junction bases left unmatched: 5. The CDR3 is 15 amino acids. The covered CDR3 bases are TGTGCCAGCAGCCCCGGGACAGGGCGAAACTCCGACTACACC. Its protein is CASSPGTGRNSDYT. The entire CDR3 protein reads CASSPGTGRNSDYTF.

With respect to this clone: Each gene name is a mouse one. The DNA ends 1 residue before the CDR3 does, and the rest of the CDR3 is filled in from the germline J gene. The chain is built from TRBV26 and TRBJ2-2, with D hard to call. The CDR3 is made up of 14 amino acids. The V end was cut by 4 bases, the J end by 0 bases, with 6 bases between. From germline, CDR1 is KGHPV and CDR2 FQNQEV (reference sequence). CDR3 amino acids: CASSRSANTGQLYF. The sequenced part of the CDR3 DNA is TGTGCCAGCAGTCGGTCAGCAAACACCGGGCAGCTCTAC.

Regarding this clone: The genes are named according to mouse. The read ends 1 residue shy of where the CDR3 ends; the end is completed using the germline J gene. The chain recombines TRBV23 with TRBJ1-2; the table names TRBD1, a call not compared with the DNA. Germline V CDR1 and CDR2: KGHTA, FQNQQP. CDR3 length: 12 residues. The CDR3 loop is CSSRQGGSDYTF. The DNA read from the CDR3 is TGCTCCAGCAGACAGGGGGGCTCCGACTACACC.

Of note for this clone: The listed genes are named as in mouse. The sequenced fragment ends 1 residue before the CDR3 boundary, so the rest is inferred from the germline J gene. The chain joins TRBV4 to TRBJ2-2, with 7 bases lining up with TRBD2. The CDR3 has 14 amino acids. V was pared by 3 bases and J by 5 bases, with 3 bases of the junction left unmatched. Germline V CDR1 and CDR2: LGHDT, YNNKQL (reference sequence). The sequenced part of the CDR3 DNA is TGTGCCAGCAGCTATTCTGGGGGAACCGGGCAGCTCTAC. It is translated as CASSYSGGTGQLY. In full, the CDR3 reads CASSYSGGTGQLYF.

This clone turned up a few times. Here the gene names and germline are mouse. The read ends 1 residue shy of where the CDR3 ends; the end is completed using the germline J gene. The rearrangement links TRBV3 to TRBJ2-1, with 9 bases lining up with TRBD1. There are 14 residues in the CDR3. Losses at the gene ends were 2 bases for V and 7 bases for J; bases not matched to a gene: 3. Germline V lookup: CDR1 SNHLY, CDR2 FYNGKV (reference sequence). The CDR3 reads CASSLRQGGAEQFF. CDR3 bases read: TGTGCCAGCAGCTTAAGACAGGGGGGGGCTGAGCAGTTC.

With respect to this clone: Germline and genes here are mouse. Read coverage stops 1 residue before the CDR3 terminus; the germline J gene supplies the remainder. The rearrangement joins TRBV3 to TRBJ2-4, with 12 positions matching TRBD2. J gave up 0 bases and V 4 bases, and 5 bases lay outside the gene matches. This CDR3 has 17 amino acids. Germline V gene data show CDR1 as SNHLY and CDR2 as FYNGKV (reference sequence). The CDR3 protein is CASSSDWGGRSQNTLYF. The DNA read from the CDR3 is TGTGCCAGCAGCTCGGACTGGGGGGGAAGAAGTCAAAACACCTTGTAC.

As to this clone: Gene labels here are mouse ones. Coverage ceases 1 residue before the CDR3 finishes, and the germline J gene fills in the end. The V call is TRBV26, the J call TRBJ2-4, with D possibly matching TRBD1 (5 bases). The germline CDR1 and CDR2 sequences are KGHPV and FQNQEV (reference sequence). Trimming cost V 4 bases and J 0 bases, with 8 bases left between them. This CDR3 has 14 residues. The part of the CDR3 DNA that was read is TGTGCCAGCAGTCCGACAGTTAGTCAAAACACCTTGTAC. Its translation: CASSPTVSQNTLY. The full CDR3 protein reads CASSPTVSQNTLYF.

As regards this clone: Gene names and germline match the mouse. CDR3: CASSGPGNTEVFF. The sequenced part of the CDR3 DNA is TGTGCCAGCAGTGGGCCGGGGAACACAGAAGTCTTC. V gene TRBV13-3 combines with J gene TRBJ1-1; D call uncertain. Read sequence stops 1 residue before the CDR3 end, and the germline J gene provides the missing end. The CDR3 has 13 amino acids. Trimming shortened V by 3 bases and J by 1 base, and 7 bases separated the two germline ends. In germline, CDR1 is NNHDY, CDR2 SYVADS.

Turning to this clone: Gene names denote mouse genes. The CDR3 end lies 1 residue beyond the end of the read and is filled in from the germline J gene. The chain has TRBV3 and TRBJ1-3; 7 bases are a match to TRBD1. The CDR3 loop spans 13 amino acids. V gave up 5 bases and J gave up 4 bases; unmatched junction bases: 2. Germline CDR1 SNHLY, CDR2 FYNGKV (reference sequence). CDR3 protein: CASSETGGNTLYF. The sequenced CDR3 bases are TGTGCCAGCAGCGAGACAGGGGGAAATACGCTCTAT.

This clone was observed a few times. Gene names denote mouse genes. Read data end 1 residue before the CDR3 end; the end is taken from the germline J gene. The chain recombines TRBV13-3 with TRBJ2-3, with 9 bases matching TRBD1. The V segment lost 5 bases and the J segment 0 bases; nucleotides outside the gene matches: 1. This CDR3 contains 14 residues. Germline CDR1 and CDR2: NNHDY and SYVADS. The sequenced part of the CDR3 DNA is TGTGCCAGCAGGGACAGGGGAAGTGCAGAAACGCTGTAT. This encodes CASRDRGSAETLY. The CDR3 as a whole reads CASRDRGSAETLYF.

On this clone itself: Gene names refer to mouse genes. The missing CDR3 end, 1 residue past where the read stops, is filled in from the germline J gene. The gene calls are TRBV26 and TRBJ2-5; the D gene could be TRBD1 or TRBD2 (5 bases each). The V and J ends lost 2 bases and 2 bases respectively, with 5 bases between them. This CDR3 comprises 13 residues. CDR1 and CDR2 (germline): KGHPV, FQNQEV (reference sequence). CDR3 in amino acids: CASSLGAQDTQYF. The covered CDR3 bases are TGTGCCAGCAGTCTGGGGGCCCAAGACACCCAGTAC.

By share, this clone ranks as medium-sized (0.01 to 0.1%). These gene names are mouse names. The read is 1 residue too short to cover the CDR3 end, so that end is filled in from the germline J gene. The chain combines TRBV4 with TRBJ1-4, with TRBD1 matching 7 bases. Germline assignment: CDR1 LGHDT and CDR2 YNNKQL (reference sequence). The junction had 2 bases not matched to a gene; V was cut back by 4 bases and J by 0 bases. The CDR3 is 15 residues long. The covered CDR3 bases are TGTGCCAGCAGCTTACAGGGGCTTTCCAACGAAAGATTATTT. This gives the protein CASSLQGLSNERLF. The entire CDR3 reads CASSLQGLSNERLFF.

This clone is medium-sized in the sample. Genes here carry mouse names. The CDR3 extends 1 residue past the end of the read, so its final part is completed from the germline J gene. The rearrangement links TRBV1 to TRBJ1-4; 8 bases are a match to TRBD1. Germline CDR1 NSQYPW, CDR2 LRSPGD (reference sequence). This CDR3 comprises 14 residues. V gave up 5 bases and J gave up 6 bases; unmatched junction bases: 5. CDR3 sequence: CTCSQGAGDERLFF. The sequenced part of the CDR3 DNA is TGCACCTGCAGTCAGGGGGCGGGAGACGAAAGATTATTT.

This clone has just a few counts. The junction does not match germline at one end; this may be a read error. Mouse names are used for the genes. The read ends 1 residue before the CDR3 terminus; that terminus is restored from the germline J gene. The chain joins TRBV20 to TRBJ2-7, with D possibly being TRBD2 (7 bases). CDR1 GFQATS and CDR2 STVNSAI come from the germline V gene. CDR3 length: 11 amino acids. CDR3 bases read: TGTGGTGCGAGGGGGGGGTATGAACAGTAC. Translated: CGARGGYEQY. The full CDR3 sequence reads CGARGGYEQYF.

This clone appeared a few times. The gene names given are mouse names. The sequenced CDR3 bases are TGCTCCAGCAGCGCGGGACAAAACACAGAAGTCTTC. It encodes CSSSAGQNTEVF. The whole CDR3 protein is CSSSAGQNTEVFF. The V gene is TRBV23, the J gene TRBJ1-1; the DNA was not used to check the table's D call, TRBD1. Read coverage stops 1 residue before the CDR3 terminus; the germline J gene supplies the remainder. The CDR3 loop spans 13 amino acids. Germline-derived CDR1 and CDR2 are KGHTA and FQNQQP.

Points on this clone: Gene names follow the mouse nomenclature. The read terminates 1 residue ahead of where the CDR3 ends, so the germline J gene completes it. J is TRBJ1-5 and V is TRBV14; D is undetermined. The CDR3 loop spans 13 amino acids. The V end lost 3 bases, the J end lost 0 bases, and 4 bases lay between the germline ends. Germline CDR1 and CDR2: SGHDT and FRDEAV. The covered CDR3 bases are TGTGCCAGCAGTTGGGATAACAACCAGGCTCCGCTT. Translating gives CASSWDNNQAPL. The full CDR3 protein reads CASSWDNNQAPLF. The variable domain in full, completed from reference TRBV14 and TRBJ1-5, reads EAGVTQSPRYAVLQEGQAVSFWCDPISGHDTLYWYQQPRDQGPQLLVYFRDEAVIDNSQLPSDRFSAVRPKGTNSTLKIQSAKQGDTATYLCASSWDNNQAPLFGEGTRLSVL.

With regard to this clone: Each gene name is a mouse one. The CDR3 is cut off 1 residue early in the read; its end comes from the germline J gene. The chain combines TRBV26 with TRBJ2-5; tentatively, D is TRBD1 or TRBD2 (5 bases each). Between the trimmed V and J ends, which lost 1 base and 5 bases, there was a span of 7 bases. Germline V gene lookup returns CDR1 KGHPV and CDR2 FQNQEV (reference sequence). There are 13 residues in the CDR3. CDR3 protein: CASSLFGGDTQYF. The sequenced CDR3 bases are TGTGCCAGCAGTCTGTTCGGGGGAGACACCCAGTAC.

Points on this clone: All gene names here are mouse names. The read ends 1 residue early relative to the CDR3; the germline J gene fills the gap. Other DNA sequences from this sample encode an identical CDR3 as well. The rearrangement links TRBV26 to TRBJ2-1; 11 bases line up with TRBD2. The CDR3 covers 14 residues. Germline CDR1 and CDR2: KGHPV and FQNQEV (reference sequence). The V gene end was trimmed by 6 bases and the J gene end by 4 bases; junction bases not matched to a gene: 2. The chain's CDR3 is CASSRDWGYAEQFF. The sequenced CDR3 bases are TGTGCCAGCAGCCGGGACTGGGGGTATGCTGAGCAGTTC.

Remarks on this clone: The gene symbols are mouse symbols. The sequenced fragment ends 1 residue before the CDR3 boundary, so the rest is inferred from the germline J gene. The chain recombines TRBV2 with TRBJ2-7; TRBD2 aligns across 11 bases. The CDR3 spans 12 residues. J gave up 3 bases and V 8 bases, and 0 bases lay outside the gene matches. CDR1 and CDR2 from the germline V gene are LGHNA and YSYQKL. The part of the CDR3 DNA that was read is TGTGCCAGCGGGACTGGGGGCTATGAACAGTAC. Translated, it gives CASGTGGYEQY. The full CDR3 reads CASGTGGYEQYF.

On this clone itself: Genes here carry mouse names. Read sequence stops 1 residue before the CDR3 end, and the germline J gene provides the missing end. The rearrangement links TRBV26 to TRBJ2-3; D is undetermined. CDR3 length: 13 residues. Germline V gene lookup returns CDR1 KGHPV and CDR2 FQNQEV (reference sequence). Trimming stripped 6 bases from V and 0 bases from J, with 7 bases between. The CDR3: CASSRTSAETLYF. The sequenced CDR3 bases are TGTGCCAGCAGCAGAACTAGTGCAGAAACGCTGTAT.